Following are 9 T cell receptor beta chains from one sample sequenced in a study of cytotoxic CD8 clonotypes in ibrutinib-treated CLL. The assay was immunoSEQ multiplex PCR, and TCRdb's table has in-frame clones only and misses some. The sample yields roughly 220,000 clones, over 65% seen once. This specimen consisted of PBMCs, obtained after 12 months of ibrutinib treatment. The origin of the receptors is a human donor with chronic lymphocytic leukemia.

V is TRBV7-3 and J is TRBJ1-5; TRBD1 aligns across 10 bases. The trim removed 5 bases at V and 3 bases at J, leaving 4 bases unmatched. The CDR3 spans 15 residues. The V gene's germline CDR1 is SGHTA and CDR2 FQGTGA. The CDR3 here is CASSPTGGVNQPQHF. The CDR3 coding sequence is TGTGCCAGCAGCCCGACAGGGGGCGTCAATCAGCCCCAGCATTTT.

The chain couples TRBV6-1 to TRBJ1-5, with 7 nucleotides matching TRBD1. Germline V gene data show CDR1 as MNHNS and CDR2 as SASEGT. Trimming took 4 bases from V and 4 from J; bases not matched to a gene: 13. The CDR3 has 17 amino acids. The CDR3 loop is CASSGQGPFLGNQPQHF. In nucleotides, the CDR3 is TGTGCCAGCAGTGGACAGGGCCCCTTTTTAGGGAATCAGCCCCAGCATTTT.

The V call is TRBV6-1, the J call TRBJ2-1; 9 positions match TRBD1. The CDR3 runs to 14 residues. V shed 6 bases and J 2 bases; nucleotides not matched to a gene: 2. Germline values: CDR1 MNHNS, CDR2 SASEGT. CDR3 in DNA: TGTGCCAGCAGAACAGGGGGCCCCTACAATGAGCAGTTCTTC. Protein: CASRTGGPYNEQFF.

This clone came up once. The genes are TRBV4-1 and TRBJ2-2, with 8 bases matching TRBD1. CDR3 length: 14 residues. From germline, CDR1 is MGHRA and CDR2 YSYEKL. V dropped 1 base and J dropped 6; count of bases not matched to a gene: 1. This chain's CDR3 is CASSQVQGAGELFF. CDR3 nucleotide sequence: TGCGCCAGCAGCCAAGTACAGGGGGCCGGGGAGCTGTTTTTT.

The chain is built from TRBV7-2 and TRBJ2-2; D is possibly TRBD2 (5 bases). Trimming took 7 bases from V and 0 from J, leaving 18 bases between them. Germline V lookup: CDR1 SGHTA, CDR2 FQGNSA. CDR3 length: 17 amino acids. The CDR3 nucleotides read TGTGCCAGCACCCCCGTACGTAAGCGGACGAACACCGGGGAGCTGTTTTTT. This codes for CASTPVRKRTNTGELFF.

The J gene is TRBJ2-1, the V gene TRBV7-2; a possible D gene is TRBD1 (5 bases). The V and J ends lost 5 bases and 0 bases respectively, with 11 bases between them. The CDR3 has 15 residues. The germline V gene has CDR1 SGHTA and CDR2 FQGNSA. CDR3 sequence (DNA): TGTGCCAGCAGCCCTGGCGACAGCTCCTACAATGAGCAGTTCTTC. Protein sequence: CASSPGDSSYNEQFF.

The chain has TRBV28 and TRBJ2-7, with D uncertain. Germline-derived CDR1 and CDR2 are MDHEN and SYDVKM. V was cut by 5 bases and J by 0 bases, with 8 bases left in between. This CDR3 has 13 amino acids. The CDR3 protein is CASSLTSSYEQYF. Written as DNA, the CDR3 is TGTGCCAGCAGTCTTACCAGCTCCTACGAGCAGTACTTC.

The genes are TRBV30 and TRBJ2-1, with D perhaps TRBD2 (8 bases). Trimming took 4 bases from V and 7 from J, leaving 17 bases between them. The germline gives CDR1 GTSNPN, CDR2 SVGIG (reference sequence). The CDR3 consists of 14 residues. The CDR3 sequence: CAWTLQGTSNEQFF. CDR3 nucleotide sequence: TGTGCCTGGACCCTACAGGGGACTAGTAATGAGCAGTTCTTC.

In this sample, this clone is medium-sized. This sequence joins TRBV4-3 and TRBJ2-1; no definite D call. With 5 bases removed from V and 8 bases from J, the gap between germline ends came to 10 bases. The CDR3 covers 12 residues. Germline lookup yields CDR1 LGHNA and CDR2 YSLEER. The CDR3 DNA is TGCGCCAGCAGCGATCGACACCATGAGCAGTTCTTC. The encoded protein is CASSDRHHEQFF.